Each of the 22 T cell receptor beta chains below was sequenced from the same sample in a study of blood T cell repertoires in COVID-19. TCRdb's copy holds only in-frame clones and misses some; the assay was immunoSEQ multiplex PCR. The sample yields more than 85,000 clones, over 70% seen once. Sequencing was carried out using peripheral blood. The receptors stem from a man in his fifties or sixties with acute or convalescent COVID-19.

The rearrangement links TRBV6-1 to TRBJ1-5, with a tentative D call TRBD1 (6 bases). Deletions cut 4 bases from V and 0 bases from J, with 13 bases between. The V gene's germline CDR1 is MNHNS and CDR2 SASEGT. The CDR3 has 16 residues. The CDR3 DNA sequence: TGTGCCAGCAGTGCCCGGAGACAGGCTAGCAATCAGCCCCAGCATTTT. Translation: CASSARRQASNQPQHF.

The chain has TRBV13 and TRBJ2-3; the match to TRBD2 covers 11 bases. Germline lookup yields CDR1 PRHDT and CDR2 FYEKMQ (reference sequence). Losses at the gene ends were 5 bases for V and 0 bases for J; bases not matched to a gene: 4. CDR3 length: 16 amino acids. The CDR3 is CASSTLAGGSTDTQYF. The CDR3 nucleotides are TGTGCCAGCAGCACCCTAGCGGGAGGAAGCACAGATACGCAGTATTTT. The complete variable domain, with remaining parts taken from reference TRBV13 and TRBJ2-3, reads AAGVIQSPRHLIKEKRETATLKCYPIPRHDTVYWYQQGPGQDPQFLISFYEKMQSDKGSIPDRFSAQQFSDYHSELNMSSLELGDSALYFCASSTLAGGSTDTQYFGPGTRLTVL.

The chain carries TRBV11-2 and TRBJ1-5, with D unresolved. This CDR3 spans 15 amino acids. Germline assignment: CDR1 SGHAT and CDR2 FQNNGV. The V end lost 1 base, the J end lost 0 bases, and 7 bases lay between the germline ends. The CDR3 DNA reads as TGTGCCAGCAGCTTAGGGTGGAGTAGCAATCAGCCCCAGCATTTT. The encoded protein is CASSLGWSSNQPQHF.

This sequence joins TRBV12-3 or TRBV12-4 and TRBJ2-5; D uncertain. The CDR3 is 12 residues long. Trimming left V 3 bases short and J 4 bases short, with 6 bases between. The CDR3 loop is CASSFSVETQYF. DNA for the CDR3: TGTGCCAGCAGTTTCAGTGTAGAGACCCAGTACTTC.

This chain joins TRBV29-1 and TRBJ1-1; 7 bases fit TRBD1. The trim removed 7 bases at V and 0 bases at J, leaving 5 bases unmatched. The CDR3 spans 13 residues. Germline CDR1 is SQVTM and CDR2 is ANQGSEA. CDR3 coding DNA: TGCAGCGGAGGGGGCCGGTTGAACACTGAAGCTTTCTTT. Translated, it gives CSGGGRLNTEAFF. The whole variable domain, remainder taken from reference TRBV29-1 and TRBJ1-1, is SAVISQKPSRDICQRGTSLTIQCQVDSQVTMMFWYRQQPGQSLTLIATANQGSEATYESGFVIDKFPISRPNLTFSTLTVSNMSPEDSSIYLCSGGGRLNTEAFFGQGTRLTVV.

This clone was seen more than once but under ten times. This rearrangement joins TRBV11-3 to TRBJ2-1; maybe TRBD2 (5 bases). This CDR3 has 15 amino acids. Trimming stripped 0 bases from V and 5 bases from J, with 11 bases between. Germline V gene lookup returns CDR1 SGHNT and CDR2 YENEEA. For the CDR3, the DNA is TGTGCCAGCAGCTTAGAGCGGGCGGCGAACAATGAGCAGTTCTTC. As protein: CASSLERAANNEQFF. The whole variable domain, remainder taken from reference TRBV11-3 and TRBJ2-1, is EAGVVQSPRYKIIEKKQPVAFWCNPISGHNTLYWYLQNLGQGPELLIRYENEEAVDDSQLPKDRFSAERLKGVDSTLKIQPAELGDSAVYLCASSLERAANNEQFFGPGTRLTVL.

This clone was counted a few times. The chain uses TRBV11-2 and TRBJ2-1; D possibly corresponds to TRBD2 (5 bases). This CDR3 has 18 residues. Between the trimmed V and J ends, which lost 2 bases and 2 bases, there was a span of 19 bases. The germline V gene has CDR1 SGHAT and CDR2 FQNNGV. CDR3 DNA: TGTGCCAGCAGCTTAAAGGGCGTTGCTAGCCCGACCTACAATGAGCAGTTCTTC. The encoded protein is CASSLKGVASPTYNEQFF.

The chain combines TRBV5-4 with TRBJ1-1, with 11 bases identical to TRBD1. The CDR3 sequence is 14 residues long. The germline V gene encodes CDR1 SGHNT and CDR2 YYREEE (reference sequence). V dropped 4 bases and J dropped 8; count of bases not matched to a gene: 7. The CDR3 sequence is CASSEDRGREEAFF. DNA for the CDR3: TGTGCCAGCAGCGAGGACAGGGGGCGGGAAGAAGCTTTCTTT.

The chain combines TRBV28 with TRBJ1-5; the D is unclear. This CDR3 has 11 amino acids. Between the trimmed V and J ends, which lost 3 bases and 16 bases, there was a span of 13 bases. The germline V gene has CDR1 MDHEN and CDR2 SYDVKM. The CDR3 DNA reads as TGTGCCAGCAGTTTCAAGGGAGGGAGACATTTT. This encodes CASSFKGGRHF.

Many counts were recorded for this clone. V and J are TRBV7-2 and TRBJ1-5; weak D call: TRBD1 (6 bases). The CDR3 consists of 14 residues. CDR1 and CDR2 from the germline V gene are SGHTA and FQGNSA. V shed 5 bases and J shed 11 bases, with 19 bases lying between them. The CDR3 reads CASSTSTLEGAQHF. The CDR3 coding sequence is TGTGCCAGCAGCACATCGACCTTAGAGGGGGCCCAGCATTTT.

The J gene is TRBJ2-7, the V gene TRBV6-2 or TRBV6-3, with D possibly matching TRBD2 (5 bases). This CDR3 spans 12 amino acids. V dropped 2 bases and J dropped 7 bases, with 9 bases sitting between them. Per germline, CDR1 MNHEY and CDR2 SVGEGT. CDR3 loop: CASSYGSGEQYV. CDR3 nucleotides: TGTGCCAGCAGTTACGGGTCGGGAGAGCAGTACGTC.

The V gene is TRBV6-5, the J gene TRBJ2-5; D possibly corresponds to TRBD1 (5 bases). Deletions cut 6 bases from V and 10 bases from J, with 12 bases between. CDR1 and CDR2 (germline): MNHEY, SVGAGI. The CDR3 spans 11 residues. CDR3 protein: CASRSGLSQYF. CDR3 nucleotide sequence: TGTGCCAGCAGGTCAGGGTTAAGCCAGTACTTC.

This CDR3 reads CASSVSSGNEQFF. The CDR3, as DNA: TGTGCCAGCAGCGTGTCATCAGGCAATGAGCAGTTCTTC. The V gene is TRBV7-9, the J gene TRBJ2-1; D unclear. The germline V gene encodes CDR1 SEHNR and CDR2 FQNEAQ (reference sequence). The CDR3 is 13 amino acids. The V end lost 5 bases, the J end lost 6 bases, and 11 bases lay between the germline ends.

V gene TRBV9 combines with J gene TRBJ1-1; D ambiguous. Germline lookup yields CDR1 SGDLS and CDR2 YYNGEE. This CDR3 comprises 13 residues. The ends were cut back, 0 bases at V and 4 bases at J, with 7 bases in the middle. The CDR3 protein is CASSVVASTEAFF. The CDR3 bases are TGTGCCAGCAGCGTAGTAGCCTCCACTGAAGCTTTCTTT. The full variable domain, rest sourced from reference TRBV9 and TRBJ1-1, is DSGVTQTPKHLITATGQRVTLRCSPRSGDLSVYWYQQSLDQGLQFLIQYYNGEERAKGNILERFSAQQFPDLHSELNLSSLELGDSALYFCASSVVASTEAFFGQGTRLTVV.

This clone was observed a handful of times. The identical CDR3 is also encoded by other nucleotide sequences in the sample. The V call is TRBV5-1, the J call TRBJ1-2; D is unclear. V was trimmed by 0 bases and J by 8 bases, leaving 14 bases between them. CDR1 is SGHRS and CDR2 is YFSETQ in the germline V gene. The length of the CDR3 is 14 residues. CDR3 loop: CASSLESGAGGYTF. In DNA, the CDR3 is TGCGCCAGCAGCTTGGAGTCTGGAGCCGGGGGCTACACCTTC.

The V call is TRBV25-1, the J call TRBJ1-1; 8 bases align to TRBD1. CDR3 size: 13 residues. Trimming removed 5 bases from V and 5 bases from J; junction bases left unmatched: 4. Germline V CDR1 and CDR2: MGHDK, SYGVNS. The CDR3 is CASSFTGGTEAFF. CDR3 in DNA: TGTGCCAGCAGTTTTACAGGGGGGACTGAAGCTTTCTTT.

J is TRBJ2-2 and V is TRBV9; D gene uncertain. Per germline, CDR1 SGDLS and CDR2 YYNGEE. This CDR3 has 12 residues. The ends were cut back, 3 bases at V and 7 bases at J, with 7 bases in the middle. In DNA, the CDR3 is TGTGCCAGCAGCGCCTCGTTCGGGGAGCTGTTTTTT. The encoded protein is CASSASFGELFF.

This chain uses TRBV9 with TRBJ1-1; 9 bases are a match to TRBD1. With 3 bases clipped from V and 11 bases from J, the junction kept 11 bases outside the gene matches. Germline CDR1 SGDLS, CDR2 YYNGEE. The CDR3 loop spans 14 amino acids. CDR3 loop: CASSASTTGGEAFF. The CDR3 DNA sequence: TGTGCCAGCAGCGCCTCAACCACAGGGGGCGAGGCTTTCTTT.

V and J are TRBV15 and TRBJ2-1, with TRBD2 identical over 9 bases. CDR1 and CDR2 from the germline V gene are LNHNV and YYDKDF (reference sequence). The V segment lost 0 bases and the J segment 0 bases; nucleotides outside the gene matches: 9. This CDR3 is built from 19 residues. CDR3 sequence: CATSRDWTSAGFSYNEQFF. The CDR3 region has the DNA TGTGCCACCAGCAGAGATTGGACTAGCGCGGGATTCTCCTACAATGAGCAGTTCTTC.

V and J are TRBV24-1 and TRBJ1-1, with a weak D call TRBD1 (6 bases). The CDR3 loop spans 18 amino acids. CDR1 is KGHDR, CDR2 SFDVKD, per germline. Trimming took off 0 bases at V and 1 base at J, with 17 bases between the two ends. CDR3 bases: TGTGCCACCAGTGATTTGCTTACCCGGGGACACCGGAACACTGAAGCTTTCTTT. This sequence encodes CATSDLLTRGHRNTEAFF.

CDR3: CATERGSGNTIYF. DNA of the CDR3: TGTGCGACCGAACGGGGCTCTGGAAACACCATATATTTT. V usage is TRBV30 and J usage is TRBJ1-3; D remains ambiguous. This CDR3 spans 13 amino acids. From germline, CDR1 is GTSNPN and CDR2 SVGIG (reference sequence).

In DNA form, the CDR3 reads TGTGCCATCAGTTTCCGGGGGGGCGGGGAAGATACGCAGTATTTT. Translation gives CAISFRGGGEDTQYF. The chain carries TRBV10-3 and TRBJ2-3, with 8 bases that match TRBD2. Germline assignment: CDR1 ENHRY and CDR2 SYGVKD. After removal of 5 bases from V and 5 bases from J, the junction contained 9 bases not matched to a gene. The CDR3 totals 15 residues.